The 12 T cell receptor beta chains in this list originate from one sample, sequenced in a study of blood T cell repertoires in COVID-19. Sequenced by immunoSEQ multiplex PCR; TCRdb stores in-frame clones only, minus some. The sample yields some 150,000 clones, around four fifths seen once. Source material: peripheral blood. The source of these receptors is a woman between 70 and 85 years old with COVID-19, enrolled during active disease.

The CDR3, as DNA: TGTGCCAGCAGTGAGACGGGAAACTATGGCTACACCTTC. It codes for CASSETGNYGYTF. The rearrangement joins TRBV6-2 or TRBV6-3 to TRBJ1-2, with unresolved D. V lost 5 bases, J lost 2 bases, and 9 bases lay in between. The germline gives CDR1 MNHEY, CDR2 SVGEGT. The CDR3 extends over 13 amino acids.

This rearrangement joins TRBV3-1 (or the pseudogene TRBV3-2) to TRBJ1-3; D gene ambiguous. This CDR3 is built from 17 residues. The germline CDR1 and CDR2 sequences are LGHDT and YNNKEL (reference sequence). V lost 1 base and J 0 bases, leaving 13 bases between the germline ends. CDR3 sequence: CASSQAQTRNSGNTIYF. The CDR3 coding sequence is TGTGCCAGCAGCCAAGCCCAAACACGAAACTCTGGAAACACCATATATTTT.

V and J are TRBV27 and TRBJ2-1; possibly TRBD2 for D (5 bases). With 0 bases removed from V and 7 bases from J, the gap between germline ends came to 7 bases. The CDR3 has 13 amino acids. The germline V gene encodes CDR1 MNHEY and CDR2 SMNVEV (reference sequence). The CDR3 DNA sequence: TGTGCCAGCAGTTTATCGGGAGTTAATGAGCAGTTCTTC. It is translated as CASSLSGVNEQFF.

This chain joins TRBV30 and TRBJ2-7; 11 nucleotides align to TRBD1. Germline CDR1 reads GTSNPN; CDR2 reads SVGIG (reference sequence). The CDR3 spans 19 residues. Losses at the gene ends were 3 bases for V and 1 base for J; bases not matched to a gene: 17. CDR3 DNA sequence: TGTGCCTGGAGGGAGGACAGGGGGCGAAATTATCGGAGGTCCTACGAGCAGTACTTC. Translating gives CAWREDRGRNYRRSYEQYF.

The chain combines TRBV9 with TRBJ2-3; the match to TRBD1 covers 10 bases. The CDR3 totals 16 residues. CDR1 and CDR2 from the germline V gene are SGDLS and YYNGEE. Losses at the gene ends were 2 bases for V and 3 bases for J; bases not matched to a gene: 6. Written as DNA, the CDR3 is TGTGCCAGCAGCGTGAGACAGGGGGCGGAGACAGATACGCAGTATTTT. Translated, it gives CASSVRQGAETDTQYF. Full variable domain (missing parts from reference TRBV9 and TRBJ2-3): DSGVTQTPKHLITATGQRVTLRCSPRSGDLSVYWYQQSLDQGLQFLIQYYNGEERAKGNILERFSAQQFPDLHSELNLSSLELGDSALYFCASSVRQGAETDTQYFGPGTRLTVL.

The sample holds one count of this clone. The V call is TRBV21-1, the J call TRBJ1-2; no check of the table's D call, TRBD1, against the DNA was made. TRBV21-1 constitutes a pseudogene. CDR3 length equals 16 residues. The CDR3 DNA reads TGTGCCAGCAGCAAAGTTGAACAGGGAGCTAACTATGGCTACACCTTC. This translates into CASSKVEQGANYGYTF.

V gene TRBV19 combines with J gene TRBJ1-1, with TRBD1 identical over 7 bases. The V gene's germline CDR1 is LNHDA and CDR2 SQIVND (reference sequence). V was clipped by 5 bases and J by 5 bases; unmatched bases: 11. This CDR3 spans 15 amino acids. The CDR3 region has the DNA TGTGCCAGTAGTGAAAGACAGGGAGTCAGGACTGAAGCTTTCTTT. It codes for CASSERQGVRTEAFF. Variable domain in full (rest from reference TRBV19 and TRBJ1-1): DGGITQSPKYLFRKEGQNVTLSCEQNLNHDAMYWYRQDPGQGLRLIYYSQIVNDFQKGDIAEGYSVSREKKESFPLTVTSAQKNPTAFYLCASSERQGVRTEAFFGQGTRLTVV.

The V and J genes are TRBV5-1 and TRBJ1-6; no definite D call. V was clipped by 4 bases and J by 0 bases, with 11 bases between them. The V gene's germline CDR1 is SGHRS and CDR2 YFSETQ. The length of the CDR3 is 16 residues. The DNA of the CDR3 is TGCGCCAGCAGCGTAGACACCAACTCCTATAATTCACCCCTCCACTTT. Amino acid sequence: CASSVDTNSYNSPLHF.

The V call is TRBV19, the J call TRBJ2-7, with D perhaps matching TRBD2 (5 bases). Germline CDR1 LNHDA, CDR2 SQIVND (reference sequence). This CDR3 is 12 amino acids long. Trimming removed 6 bases from V and 3 bases from J, with 9 bases in between. DNA of the CDR3: TGTGCCAGTAGCCGAGGGAACTACGAGCAGTACTTC. Protein product: CASSRGNYEQYF.

The gene calls are TRBV19 and TRBJ1-1; D not certain. Looked up from germline, CDR1 is LNHDA and CDR2 is SQIVND (reference sequence). CDR3 length: 14 residues. Trimming pared 4 bases from V and 1 base from J, leaving 10 bases between. Here the CDR3 DNA reads TGTGCCAGTAGTACCCTCCGAGGGAACACTGAAGCTTTCTTT. Amino acid sequence: CASSTLRGNTEAFF.

The table lists this clone with a few counts. The chain couples TRBV5-1 to TRBJ2-1, with 7 bases aligning to TRBD2. The CDR3 extends over 15 amino acids. Per the germline V gene, CDR1 is SGHRS and CDR2 is YFSETQ. The V segment lost 0 bases and the J segment 10 bases; nucleotides outside the gene matches: 10. The CDR3 DNA sequence: TGCGCCAGCAGCTTGGGTACCCGGACTAGACACGAGCAGTTCTTC. Translated: CASSLGTRTRHEQFF.

The chain is built from TRBV12-3 or TRBV12-4 and TRBJ2-3, with D hard to call. The CDR3 has 11 amino acids. Trimming stripped 8 bases from V and 8 bases from J, with 11 bases between. In DNA form, the CDR3 reads TGTGCCAGCTCTGAAGGCGGTACGCAGTATTTT. Residues: CASSEGGTQYF.